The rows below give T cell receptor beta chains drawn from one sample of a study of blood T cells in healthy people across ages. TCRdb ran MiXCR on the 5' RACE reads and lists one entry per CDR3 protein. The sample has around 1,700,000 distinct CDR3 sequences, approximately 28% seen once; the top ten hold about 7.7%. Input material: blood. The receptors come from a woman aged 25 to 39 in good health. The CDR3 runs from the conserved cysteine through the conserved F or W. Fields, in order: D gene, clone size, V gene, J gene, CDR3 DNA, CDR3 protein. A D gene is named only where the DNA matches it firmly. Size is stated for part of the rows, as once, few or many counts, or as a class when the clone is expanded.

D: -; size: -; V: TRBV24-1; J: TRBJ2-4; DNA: TGTGCCACCAGTGACATAAGCGGGCTTTACAATGAGCAGTACTTC; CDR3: CATSDISGLYNEQYF
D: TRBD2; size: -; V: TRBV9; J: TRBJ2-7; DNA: TGTGCCAGCAGCCCCCAAGCGGGGGGGACCTACGAGCAGTACTTC; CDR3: CASSPQAGGTYEQYF
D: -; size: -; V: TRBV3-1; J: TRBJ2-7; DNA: TGTGCCAGCAGCCAAGATCGTTCTGATGAGCAGTACTTC; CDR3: CASSQDRSDEQYF
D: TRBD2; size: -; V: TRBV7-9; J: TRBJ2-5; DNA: TGTGCCAGCAGCTCGCCCGGGACTAGCAGGAAGCAGTACTTC; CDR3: CASSSPGTSRKQYF
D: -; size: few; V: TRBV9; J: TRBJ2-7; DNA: TGTGCCAGCAGCGTAGACAGTTCCCGCGAGCAGTACTTC; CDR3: CASSVDSSREQYF
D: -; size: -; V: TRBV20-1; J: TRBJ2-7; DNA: TGCAGTGCTAGGGCTTACTCCTACGAGCAGTACTTC; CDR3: CSARAYSYEQYF
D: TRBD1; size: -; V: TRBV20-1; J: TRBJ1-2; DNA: TGCAGTGCCCCGGCCAAAACAGGGGGCAACGGCTACACCTTC; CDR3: CSAPAKTGGNGYTF
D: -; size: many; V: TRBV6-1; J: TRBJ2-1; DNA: TGTGCCAGCAGAAGACAGGTGGTCAATGAGCAGTTCTTC; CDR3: CASRRQVVNEQFF
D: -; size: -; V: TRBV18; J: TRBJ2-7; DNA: TGTGCCAGCTCACTCGTCGACAGTGCCCACGAGCAGTACTTC; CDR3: CASSLVDSAHEQYF
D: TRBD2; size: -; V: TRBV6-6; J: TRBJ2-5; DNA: TGTGCCAGCAGTAAGCCGAGCGGGGCGGTGGAGACCCAGTACTTC; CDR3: CASSKPSGAVETQYF
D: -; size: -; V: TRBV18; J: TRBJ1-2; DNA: TGTGCCAGCTCACCGAACGGCAGGGCGACCTATGGCTACACCTTC; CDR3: CASSPNGRATYGYTF
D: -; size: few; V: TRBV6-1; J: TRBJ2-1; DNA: TGTGCCAGCAGTGAGGGGGACCCCAATGAGCAGTTCTTC; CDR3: CASSEGDPNEQFF
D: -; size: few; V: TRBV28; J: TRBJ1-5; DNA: TGTGCCAGCAGCCACGAGATAGGCGGTAGGCCCCAGCATTTT; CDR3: CASSHEIGGRPQHF
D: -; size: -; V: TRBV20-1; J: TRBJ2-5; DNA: TGCAGTGCTAGAGATAACCAGCGTGAGACCCGGTACTTC; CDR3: CSARDNQRETRYF
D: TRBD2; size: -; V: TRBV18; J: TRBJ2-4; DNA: TGTGCCAGCTCACCAGGGACGACTAGCGGGCACAATGAGCAGTACTTC; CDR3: CASSPGTTSGHNEQYF
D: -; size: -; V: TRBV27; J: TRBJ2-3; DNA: TGTGCCAGCAGTTTTACAGTCGCTAGCACAGATACGCAGTATTTT; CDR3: CASSFTVASTDTQYF
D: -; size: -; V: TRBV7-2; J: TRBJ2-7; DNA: TGTGCCAGCAGCTTAACGGGGGAGCAGTACGAGCAGTACTTC; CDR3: CASSLTGEQYEQYF
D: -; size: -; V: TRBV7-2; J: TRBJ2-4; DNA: TGTGCCAGCAGCTTAGGGGATGCCAAAAACATTCAGTACTTC; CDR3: CASSLGDAKNIQYF
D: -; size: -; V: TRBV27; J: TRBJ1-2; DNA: TGTGCCAGCAGGGAACAGGGCAAGGATGGCTACACCTTC; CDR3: CASREQGKDGYTF
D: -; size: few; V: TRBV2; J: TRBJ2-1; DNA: TGTGCCAGCATATCTCCCGGGACTGGTCGCGGTGAGCAGTTCTTC; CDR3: CASISPGTGRGEQFF
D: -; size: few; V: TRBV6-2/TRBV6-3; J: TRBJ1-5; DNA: TGTGCCAGCAGTTCGAGAGGGGTATCGTATAGCAATCAGCCCCAGCATTTT; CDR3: CASSSRGVSYSNQPQHF
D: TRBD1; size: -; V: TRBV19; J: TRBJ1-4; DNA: TGTGCCAGTAGTACGGACAGGGGGCGTGAAAAACTGTTTTTT; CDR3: CASSTDRGREKLFF
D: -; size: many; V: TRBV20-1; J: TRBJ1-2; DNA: TGCAGTGCTGGGTACACGGATGGCTACACCTTC; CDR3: CSAGYTDGYTF
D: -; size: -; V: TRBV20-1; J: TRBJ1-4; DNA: TGCAGTGGTCTGAGGGCAACTAATGAAAAACTGTTTTTT; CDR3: CSGLRATNEKLFF
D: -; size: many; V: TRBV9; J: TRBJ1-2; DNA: TGTGCCAGCAGCCTCCCAGAGGATGGCTACACCTTC; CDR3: CASSLPEDGYTF
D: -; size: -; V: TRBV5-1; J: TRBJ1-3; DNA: TGCGCCAGCAGCGCCGGGAGATCTGGAAACACCATATATTTT; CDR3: CASSAGRSGNTIYF
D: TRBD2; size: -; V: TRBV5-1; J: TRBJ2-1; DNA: TGCGCCAGCAACGCGGGGGGGCCTTACAATGAGCAGTTCTTC; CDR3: CASNAGGPYNEQFF
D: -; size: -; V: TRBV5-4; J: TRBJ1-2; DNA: TGTGCCAGCAGCCCATCGGACAGACGCTATGGCTACACCTTC; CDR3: CASSPSDRRYGYTF
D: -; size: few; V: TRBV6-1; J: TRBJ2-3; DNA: TGTGCCAGCAGTACAGGGGGAGGGGAAGATACGCAGTATTTT; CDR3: CASSTGGGEDTQYF
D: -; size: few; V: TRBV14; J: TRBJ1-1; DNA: TGTGCCAGCAGCCAAGCCCGGGACGTAGGGACTGAAGCTTTCTTT; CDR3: CASSQARDVGTEAFF
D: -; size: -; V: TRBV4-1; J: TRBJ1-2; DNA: TGCGCCAGCAGCCAAGTGGGGAGACATAACTATGGCTACACCTTC; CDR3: CASSQVGRHNYGYTF
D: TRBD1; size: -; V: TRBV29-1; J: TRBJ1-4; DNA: TGCAGCGGCAAACAGGGGGCTAATGAAAAACTGTTTTTT; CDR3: CSGKQGANEKLFF
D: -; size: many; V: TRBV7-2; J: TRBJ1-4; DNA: TGTGCCAGCAGCTTAGTCCTATCCGGAAAACTGTTTTTT; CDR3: CASSLVLSGKLFF
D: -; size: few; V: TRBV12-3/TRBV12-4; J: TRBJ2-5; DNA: TGTGCCAGCAGTTTTAGGGAGGGGGCAGAGACCCAGTACTTC; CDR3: CASSFREGAETQYF
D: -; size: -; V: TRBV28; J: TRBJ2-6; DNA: TGTGCCAGCGTGAGAACCTCCTCTGGGGCCAGCGTCCTGACTTTC; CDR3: CASVRTSSGASVLTF
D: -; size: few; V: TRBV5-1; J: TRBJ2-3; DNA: TGCGCCAGCAGTATACTACTTAACAATGAGCAGTATTTT; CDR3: CASSILLNNEQYF
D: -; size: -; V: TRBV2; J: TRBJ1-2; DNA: TGTGCCAGCAGTGAAGTTCAGGGGCTTAACTATGGCTACACCTTC; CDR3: CASSEVQGLNYGYTF
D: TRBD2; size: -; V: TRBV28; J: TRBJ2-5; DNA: TGTGCCAGCAGTTCCCCCGGGACTAGCGGGGTCCCGCCCCAGTACTTC; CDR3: CASSSPGTSGVPPQYF
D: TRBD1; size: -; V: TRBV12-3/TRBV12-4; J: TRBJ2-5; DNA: TGTGCCAGCAGTTTGGGACAGGGATTAGAGATCCAGTACTTC; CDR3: CASSLGQGLEIQYF
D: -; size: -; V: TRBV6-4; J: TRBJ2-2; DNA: TGTGCCAGCAGTGACACCCTAGGGGGGGAGCTGTTTTTT; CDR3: CASSDTLGGELFF
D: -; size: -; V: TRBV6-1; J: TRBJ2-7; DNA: TGTGGCAGCAGTGAACCCTCCTACGAGCAGTACTTC; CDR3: CGSSEPSYEQYF
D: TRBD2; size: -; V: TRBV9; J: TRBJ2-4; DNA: TGTGCCAGCAGCCCCCGGGGACTAGCGGGGGGACTAGCCAAAAACATTCAGTACTTC; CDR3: CASSPRGLAGGLAKNIQYF
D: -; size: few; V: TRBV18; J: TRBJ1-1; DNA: TGTGCCAGCTCACCGGTCACCTTGAACACTGAAGCTTTCTTT; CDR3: CASSPVTLNTEAFF
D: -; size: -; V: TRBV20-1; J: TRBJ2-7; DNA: TGCAGGGCTGTTGAAAGCTCCTACGAGCAGTACTTC; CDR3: CRAVESSYEQYF
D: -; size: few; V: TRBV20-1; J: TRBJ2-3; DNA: TGCAGTGCTTTACAGCCCACAGATACGCAGTATTTT; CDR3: CSALQPTDTQYF
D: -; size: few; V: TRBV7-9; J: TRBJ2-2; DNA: TGTGCCAGCAGCTTAAGAGAGGACACCGGGGAGCTGTTTTTT; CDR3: CASSLREDTGELFF
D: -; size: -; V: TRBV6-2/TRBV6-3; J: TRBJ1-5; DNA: TGTGCCAGCAGTTACCTTAATAGTCAGCCCCAGCATTTT; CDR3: CASSYLNSQPQHF
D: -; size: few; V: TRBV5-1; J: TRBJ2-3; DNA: TGCGCCAGCCGGGCGCAGGGAAGCACAGATACGCAGTATTTT; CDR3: CASRAQGSTDTQYF
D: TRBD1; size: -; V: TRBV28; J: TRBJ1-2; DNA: TGTGCCAGCAGTTTCCACAGGGGCGGCTACACCTTC; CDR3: CASSFHRGGYTF
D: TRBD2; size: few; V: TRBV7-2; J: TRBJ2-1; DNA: TGTGCCAGCAGCTTCGCTAGCGGGGCAAGCTCCTACAATGAGCAGTTCTTC; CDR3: CASSFASGASSYNEQFF
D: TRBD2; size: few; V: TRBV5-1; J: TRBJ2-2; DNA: TGCGCCAGCAGCTTGTTGCGCGGGGGAAGCACCGGGGAGCTGTTTTTT; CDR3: CASSLLRGGSTGELFF
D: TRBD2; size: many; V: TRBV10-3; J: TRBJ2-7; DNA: TGTGCCATCAGTGATTGGACTAGCGGGTCCTACGAGCAGTACTTC; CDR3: CAISDWTSGSYEQYF
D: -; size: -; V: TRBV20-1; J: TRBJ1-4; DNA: TGCAGTGCTCGACAAAGCGAGGATGGAAAACTGTTTTTT; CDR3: CSARQSEDGKLFF